This TCR beta chain was documented in a study of shared clonotypes between healthy human individuals. About the study: The cohort had a couple of women and a few men, ages 18 to 49. Study-wide results and limits: Genetic and exposure-history diversity was limited by the few donors.

Original handling: ImmunoSEQ sequences covered only the junction and lacked quality scores; filtering therefore differed. Here immunoSEQ multiplex PCR was the method, and the copy in TCRdb shows in-frame clones only, minus some. That table is the source of V, J and clone size, and D and trimming were worked out from the DNA. The sample shows approximately 1.9 million clones, around 95% of them seen only once. Cells designated naive CD8 were CD45RO-negative and were positively selected for CCR7, with terminally differentiated effector memory CD45RA+ cells excluded. The CDR3 sequence is 15 residues long. Germline-derived CDR1 and CDR2 are SGHRS and YFSETQ. Trimming at V came to 4 bases and at J to 6 bases, leaving 8 bases not matched to a gene. As to this clone: The target antigen is unknown.

Sequencing input: naive CD8+ T cells from PBMCs. This TCR was sampled from a man aged 18 to 30 in good health. Some clones in this sample may be carry-over from other donors' samples. V and J are TRBV5-1 and TRBJ2-7; 12 bases fit TRBD2. CDR3 loop: CASSLGLAGPSEQYF. CDR3 in DNA: TGCGCCAGCAGCCTTGGACTAGCGGGACCCTCCGAGCAGTACTTC.